The sequence of this T cell receptor (beta chain) was determined in a study of blood T cell repertoires in COVID-19. Study details: PBMCs, B-cell-depleted T cells, or T cells were the source of the cDNA or gDNA that made up the material.

This CDR3 is 14 amino acids long. Per germline, CDR1 SGHRS and CDR2 YFSETQ. Losses at the gene ends were 2 bases for V and 4 bases for J; bases not matched to a gene: 5. Authors' data handling: How many nucleated cells were present was estimated from reference gene primer amplification. The method was immunoSEQ multiplex PCR; TCRdb's version includes in-frame clones alone and lacks a portion of them. From that table come the V and J calls and clone size; the DNA was used to work out D and trimming. The data contain around 140,000 clones, approximately 88% of them singletons. The specimen was peripheral blood. This rearrangement joins TRBV5-1 to TRBJ2-5, with 7 bases fitting TRBD1. This clonotype was obtained from a woman of 80 years or more with acute or convalescent COVID-19. CDR3 region: CASSFDNRGETQYF. CDR3 DNA sequence: TGCGCCAGCAGCTTCGATAACAGGGGAGAGACCCAGTACTTC.